A few counts support the clone carrying this TCR beta chain. This sample was taken from a study of PD-1 blockade in classical Hodgkin lymphoma. As for time point: cycle 4 day 1 (C4D1), after 6 weeks of nivolumab. There was relapse after autologous stem cell transplantation in every patient, and there was variation in brentuximab vedotin exposure. The germline gives CDR1 SGHRS, CDR2 YFSETQ. V was shortened by 4 bases and J by 2 bases, with 14 bases between the two germline ends. This CDR3 contains 15 residues. Produced via immunoSEQ multiplex PCR; TCRdb's table is partial and in-frame only. The sample yields nearly 25,000 clones, 72% seen once.

The sample consisted of peripheral blood mononuclear cells (PBMCs), taken before the fourth cycle of nivolumab. This clonotype was obtained from a human donor with classical Hodgkin lymphoma. The rearrangement uses TRBV5-1 and TRBJ2-3; TRBD2 might be the D (7 bases). Here the CDR3 reads CASSGRGASTDTQYF. DNA for the CDR3: TGCGCCAGCAGCGGACGGGGGGCTTCCACAGATACGCAGTATTTT.